One sample yielded the 18 T cell receptor beta chains listed below, sequenced in a study of vaccination and CD4 T cells after COVID-19 (dated by TCRdb to 2022 to 2024). The method was PCR. The listed sequencing device is Illumina iSeq 100. At the Johns Hopkins FTIC core, DNA from the cultured CD4+ T cells underwent TCR sequencing with the Oncomine TCR Beta short-read assay. The raw public reads went through TCRdb reprocessing: fastp at Q25, MiXCR clone calling, in-frame beta chains kept. Here each entry gathers all rows of one CDR3 protein and keeps the most common genes and DNA. This sample holds several thousand distinct CDR3 sequences; about 26% were observed only once. The ten largest account for 33% of the sample. Explained via the paper, the treatment or condition label denotes: approximately nine-day PBMC culture with coronavirus spike peptide pools or control peptides (ViraFEST assay). CD4+ T cells from unexposed donors were collected before the COVID-19 pandemic (2011-2018).

No antigen has been identified for these receptors. The material sequenced was CD4+ T cells from blood, cultured in vitro. The receptors shown here come from a human donor in good health.

This clonotype was counted a single time. V is TRBV27 and J is TRBJ2-1; D unresolved. V was pared by 0 bases and J by 9 bases, with 6 bases between. Germline loops: CDR1 MNHEY, CDR2 SMNVEV (reference sequence). The CDR3 runs 12 residues. This CDR3 reads CASSLSKSEQFF. The CDR3 nucleotides read TGTGCCAGCAGTTTATCGAAAAGTGAGCAGTTCTTC.

The chain combines TRBV12-3 or TRBV12-4 with TRBJ1-2; possible D gene TRBD1, 6 bases. V lost 2 bases and J lost 4, with 17 bases in between. This CDR3 is built from 16 residues. CDR3: CASSLFSGARSYGYTF. CDR3 nucleotide sequence: TGTGCCAGCAGTTTATTTTCAGGGGCAAGGTCCTATGGCTACACCTTC.

This clonotype was counted a few times. The gene calls are TRBV10-2 and TRBJ2-3; D ambiguous. The V gene lost 6 bases and the J gene lost 0 bases, with 13 bases spanning the gap. Germline CDR1 and CDR2: WSHSY and SAAADI. The CDR3 extends over 15 amino acids. CDR3 loop: CASRDLLGSTDTQYF. The CDR3 DNA sequence: TGCGCCAGCAGGGACCTTCTGGGAAGCACAGATACGCAGTATTTT.

This chain links TRBV12-3 or TRBV12-4 with TRBJ1-1; D might be TRBD1 (5 bases). V lost 7 bases to trimming and J lost 5 bases, with 14 bases between them. The CDR3 is 13 amino acids. Written as DNA, the CDR3 is TGTGCCAGCACCCCGGGACTTAAGACTGAAGCTTTCTTT. It codes for CASTPGLKTEAFF.

There are a few counts of this clonotype. The CDR3 here is CASSIGLAPYEQYF. The CDR3 nucleotides are TGTGCCAGCAGTATAGGACTAGCGCCCTACGAGCAGTACTTC. The rearrangement links TRBV12-3 or TRBV12-4 to TRBJ2-7; 9 nucleotides agree with TRBD2. The CDR3 totals 14 residues. Germline trimming cut 5 bases from V and 2 bases from J; bases unmatched to any gene: 4.

The V gene is TRBV19, the J gene TRBJ2-1; possibly TRBD1 for D (5 bases). CDR3 length: 14 amino acids. With 7 bases removed from V and 9 bases from J, the gap between germline ends came to 19 bases. CDR1 is LNHDA and CDR2 is SQIVND in the germline V gene (reference sequence). The CDR3 sequence is CASTTVQGVSEQFF. The CDR3 DNA follows: TGTGCCAGTACGACGGTCCAGGGCGTGAGTGAGCAGTTCTTC.

Sample share makes this clonotype medium-sized. V gene TRBV20-1 combines with J gene TRBJ2-3; the match to TRBD2 covers 7 bases. Germline V gene sequence: CDR1 DFQATT, CDR2 SNEGSKA (reference sequence). The CDR3 runs 17 residues. V lost 6 bases, J lost 2 bases, and 17 bases stayed unmatched. The CDR3 sequence: CSATLGRGVSFTDTQYF. The CDR3 bases are TGCAGTGCAACCCTGGGCCGGGGGGTATCCTTCACAGATACGCAGTATTTT.

This clonotype was picked up a small number of times. The chain has TRBV27 and TRBJ1-6; no reliable D call. The CDR3 runs 14 residues. V shed 9 bases and J shed 0 bases, with 9 bases lying between them. CDR1 and CDR2 (germline): MNHEY, SMNVEV (reference sequence). The CDR3 nucleotides are TGTGCCAGTAGACCGAGCTCCTATAATTCACCCCTCCACTTT. Amino acids: CASRPSSYNSPLHF.

This clonotype came up a few times. This sequence joins TRBV24-1 and TRBJ2-3, with 7 bases lining up with TRBD1. The CDR3 covers 13 residues. Germline CDR1 and CDR2: KGHDR and SFDVKD. The V segment lost 10 bases and the J segment 0 bases; nucleotides outside the gene matches: 3. Here the CDR3 reads CATGTDSTDTQYF. In DNA, the CDR3 is TGTGCCACAGGGACAGATAGCACAGATACGCAGTATTTT.

The rearrangement joins TRBV7-3 to TRBJ1-1; no reliable D call. Trimming took off 3 bases at V and 1 base at J, with 6 bases between the two ends. This CDR3 region has 13 residues. Germline-derived CDR1 and CDR2 are SGHTA and FQGTGA. CDR3 amino acids: CASSFAGNTEAFF. The DNA of the CDR3 is TGTGCCAGCAGCTTTGCGGGGAACACTGAAGCTTTCTTT.

This chain joins TRBV28 and TRBJ1-1; tentative D call: TRBD1 (6 bases). Germline V CDR1 and CDR2: MDHEN, SYDVKM. The V and J ends lost 5 bases and 3 bases respectively, with 16 bases between them. The CDR3 is 15 amino acids. CDR3 protein: CASSPGGGSYTEAFF. The CDR3 DNA follows: TGTGCCAGCAGTCCGGGGGGGGGCAGTTACACTGAAGCTTTCTTT.

The chain is built from TRBV12-3 or TRBV12-4 and TRBJ2-2, with TRBD2 identical over 10 bases. This CDR3 spans 16 amino acids. V shed 5 bases and J 6 bases; nucleotides not matched to a gene: 9. In DNA form, the CDR3 reads TGTGCCAGCAGTGTAGGGGCTAGCGGGGGATCCGGGGAGCTGTTTTTT. Its translation is CASSVGASGGSGELFF.

The chain couples TRBV11-2 to TRBJ1-6; D is undetermined. V shed 0 bases and J shed 7 bases, with 10 bases lying between them. The germline V gene encodes CDR1 SGHAT and CDR2 FQNNGV. CDR3 length: 15 amino acids. The CDR3 region is CASSLDLGSNSPLHF. CDR3 bases: TGTGCCAGCAGCTTAGATTTGGGTTCAAATTCACCCCTCCACTTT.

This sequence joins TRBV5-6 and TRBJ2-7, with no clear D. CDR1 and CDR2 from the germline V gene are SGHDT and YYEEEE. The V and J ends lost 2 bases and 2 bases respectively, with 11 bases between them. The CDR3 sequence is 14 residues long. The CDR3 reads CASSFGRRTYEQYF. The CDR3 nucleotides are TGTGCCAGCAGCTTCGGACGGCGGACCTACGAGCAGTACTTC.

The table lists this clonotype with a few counts. V gene TRBV7-9 combines with J gene TRBJ2-5; no reliable D call. The ends were cut back, 6 bases at V and 3 bases at J, with 8 bases in the middle. This CDR3 contains 12 residues. Germline assignment: CDR1 SEHNR and CDR2 FQNEAQ (reference sequence). The CDR3 protein is CASSRAEETQYF. The CDR3 DNA sequence: TGTGCCAGCAGTCGGGCGGAAGAGACCCAGTACTTC.

By share, this clonotype counts as medium-sized. This chain uses TRBV6-5 with TRBJ1-6; possible D gene TRBD1, 5 bases. V was shortened by 0 bases and J by 9 bases, with 12 bases between the two germline ends. The CDR3 runs to 15 residues. Germline V lookup: CDR1 MNHEY, CDR2 SVGAGI. The CDR3 sequence is CASSYSLGTSSPLHF. The CDR3 nucleotides read TGTGCCAGCAGTTACTCTTTGGGGACTAGTTCACCCCTCCACTTT.

The V call is TRBV10-3, the J call TRBJ1-5, with no clear D. CDR1 and CDR2 (germline): ENHRY, SYGVKD. The CDR3 consists of 14 residues. V was clipped by 2 bases and J by 6 bases, with 11 bases between them. In DNA, the CDR3 is TGTGCCATCAGTGAGACCGCAGTCAGTCAGCCCCAGCATTTT. It yields the protein CAISETAVSQPQHF.

V usage is TRBV4-2 and J usage is TRBJ2-2; no reliable D call. Germline V gene lookup returns CDR1 LGHNA and CDR2 YNFKEQ. Trimming stripped 0 bases from V and 5 bases from J, with 10 bases between. CDR3 length: 15 amino acids. CDR3 loop: CASSQEGPSTGELFF. The CDR3 coding sequence is TGTGCCAGCAGCCAAGAAGGGCCCTCAACCGGGGAGCTGTTTTTT.